This is a list of T cell receptor beta chains from one sample in a study of cytotoxic CD8 clonotypes in ibrutinib-treated CLL. Measured with immunoSEQ multiplex PCR; TCRdb has only the in-frame clones, and not every one. Of about 180,000 clones listed, approximately 84% are singletons. The sample in question was PBMCs, obtained after 24 months of ibrutinib treatment. Source of these receptors: a human donor with chronic lymphocytic leukemia. CDR3s include the opening cysteine and the closing phenylalanine or tryptophan. Each record gives: clone size, J gene, D gene, V gene, CDR3 protein, CDR3 DNA. D genes are given only for firm matches. A clone size is listed for some rows: how often the clone was seen (once, few, many), or a class if it is expanded.

size: NA; J: TRBJ1-2; D: NA; V: TRBV7-6; CDR3: CASRPSGQANYGYTF; DNA: TGTGCCAGCAGACCCTCCGGGCAGGCTAACTATGGCTACACCTTC
size: NA; J: TRBJ2-3; D: TRBD1; V: TRBV2; CDR3: CASRGLQGNSTDTQYF; DNA: TGTGCCAGCAGGGGTTTACAGGGGAATAGCACAGATACGCAGTATTTT
size: NA; J: TRBJ2-5; D: NA; V: TRBV30; CDR3: CAWRGVVAQYF; DNA: TGTGCCTGGAGGGGGGTAGTGGCCCAGTACTTC
size: NA; J: TRBJ1-1; D: NA; V: TRBV28; CDR3: CAGRRIMNTEAFF; DNA: TGTGCCGGCAGGCGTATCATGAACACTGAAGCTTTCTTT
size: NA; J: TRBJ1-2; D: NA; V: TRBV6-1; CDR3: CASSPAWQGSYGYTF; DNA: TGTGCCAGCAGTCCCGCCTGGCAGGGGAGCTATGGCTACACCTTC
size: NA; J: TRBJ1-2; D: TRBD1; V: TRBV5-6; CDR3: CASSPTGASGYTF; DNA: TGTGCCAGCAGCCCGACAGGGGCGAGTGGCTACACCTTC
size: NA; J: TRBJ2-2; D: NA; V: TRBV7-9; CDR3: CASSLARGGSIGELFF; DNA: TGTGCCAGCAGCTTAGCGCGCGGAGGGAGCATCGGGGAGCTGTTTTTT
size: NA; J: TRBJ1-3; D: TRBD1; V: TRBV19; CDR3: CASSTTGTGNTIYF; DNA: TGTGCCAGTAGTACGACAGGGACCGGAAACACCATATATTTT
size: NA; J: TRBJ2-3; D: TRBD1; V: TRBV10-3; CDR3: CAISAGGRDTQYF; DNA: TGTGCCATCAGTGCAGGGGGACGCGATACGCAGTATTTT
size: NA; J: TRBJ1-2; D: NA; V: TRBV10-2; CDR3: CASSETGNYGYTF; DNA: TGCGCCAGCAGTGAGACAGGCAACTATGGCTACACCTTC
size: NA; J: TRBJ1-4; D: TRBD1; V: TRBV27; CDR3: CASSRGQGTTNEKLFF; DNA: TGTGCCAGCAGTCGTGGACAGGGAACTACTAATGAAAAACTGTTTTTT
size: NA; J: TRBJ1-5; D: NA; V: TRBV28; CDR3: CASRPRDTIPWNQPQHF; DNA: TGTGCCAGCAGGCCCCGGGACACAATCCCTTGGAATCAGCCCCAGCATTTT
size: once; J: TRBJ2-7; D: TRBD1; V: TRBV30; CDR3: CAWNKGQGVEQYF; DNA: TGTGCCTGGAATAAGGGACAGGGGGTAGAGCAGTACTTC
size: NA; J: TRBJ1-5; D: NA; V: TRBV6-5; CDR3: CASRHLGGQPQHF; DNA: TGTGCCAGCAGACACCTAGGGGGTCAGCCCCAGCATTTT
size: NA; J: TRBJ2-3; D: NA; V: TRBV6-6; CDR3: CASSYSTVGSDTQYF; DNA: TGTGCCAGCAGTTACTCGACCGTGGGGTCTGATACGCAGTATTTT
size: NA; J: TRBJ2-5; D: NA; V: TRBV5-1; CDR3: CASSLGRGETQYF; DNA: TGCGCCAGCAGCTTGGGGAGGGGAGAGACCCAGTACTTC
size: NA; J: TRBJ2-1; D: NA; V: TRBV11-1; CDR3: CASSLISGDYNEQFF; DNA: TGTGCCAGCAGCTTAATAAGCGGAGACTACAATGAGCAGTTCTTC
size: NA; J: TRBJ2-7; D: NA; V: TRBV19; CDR3: CASRPFGRSSYEQYF; DNA: TGTGCCAGTAGGCCCTTCGGCAGGAGCTCCTACGAGCAGTACTTC
size: NA; J: TRBJ2-5; D: TRBD1; V: TRBV7-7; CDR3: CASSLARTGKETQYF; DNA: TGTGCTAGCAGCTTAGCCCGGACAGGGAAAGAGACCCAGTACTTC
size: NA; J: TRBJ1-1; D: NA; V: TRBV6-5; CDR3: CASSYSGRNGGAFF; DNA: TGTGCCAGCAGTTACTCGGGGAGAAATGGAGGAGCTTTCTTT